Here is one T cell receptor (beta chain) with its context. Germline V lookup: CDR1 MDHEN, CDR2 SYDVKM. The CDR3 contains 15 residues. Unmatched junction bases numbered 8, after V lost 6 bases and J lost 7 bases. This record comes from a study of blood T cell repertoires in COVID-19. Study-level information: Acute-phase and convalescent COVID-19 samples originated in the United States, Italy and Spain. T cells, B-cell-depleted T cells, or PBMCs provided the cDNA or gDNA that served as material.

In the study's own analysis: Amplified reference gene primers provided the basis for estimating nucleated cell counts. The table came from immunoSEQ multiplex PCR; TCRdb's copy has only in-frame clones and leaves some out. That table gives V, J and clone size, and the DNA gave D and trimming. The data show 130,000 to 150,000 clones, with roughly 80% seen just once and 5.5% to 8% held by the top ten. This sequence originates from a human donor in a cohort sampled during active COVID-19. Sequenced input: peripheral blood. The chain combines TRBV28 with TRBJ1-6; 8 nucleotides match TRBD1. The CDR3 sequence is CASRWGDRLNSPLHF. As DNA, the CDR3 is TGTGCCAGCAGGTGGGGGGACAGGCTGAATTCACCCCTCCACTTT.